This entry features one TCR beta chain sequence. The antigen it binds to is not known. One base away there is no much larger clone; base qualities are not given. From the cysteine through the phenylalanine, the CDR3 covers 14 amino acids. The retained sequence is limited to the CDR3, 42 bases, with the frame set at the first base. V is cut by 0 bases and J by 4 bases, and the space between the germline ends is 4 bases. In the germline V gene, CDR1 corresponds to KGHSH and CDR2 to LQKENI. This sample is part of a study of blood T cell repertoires in COVID-19 (dated by TCRdb to 2018 to 2020). Turning to the overall study: Samples covering the acute and convalescent phases of COVID-19 were provided by collaborators in the United States, Italy and Spain. The prospective study material was composed of cDNA or gDNA derived from T cells, B-cell-depleted T cells, or PBMCs. Subjects who had been exposed to COVID-19, were actively infected with it, or had recovered from it provided the deeply sampled blood TCRbeta repertoires that made up the dataset. The repertoires were released in a freely available public database meant as a resource for research on the immune response to SARS-CoV-2. The samples were drawn from two sources: the first 160 participants of the ongoing ImmuneRACE study, and 1,000 to 1,500 subjects contributed by 6 global collaborators. Nearly every sample came with metadata listing a de-identified subject ID, COVID-19 status, age in years and sex. Where available, HLA class I and class II types were taken from metadata supplied by the sample provider and were not determined by assay-based typing.

General findings and caveats noted by the study authors: The amount of clinical and demographic metadata varied by source and participant and was provided uncurated.

TCRbeta CDR3 regions were amplified from genomic DNA by means of the immunoSEQ Assay, a bias-controlled multiplex PCR. Turning to the authors' computational methods: The number of nucleated cells in each sample was estimated from the amplification of reference gene primers within the assay. Sequence reads were collapsed and filtered to measure the absolute abundance of every unique TCRbeta CDR3 rearrangement. For each sample, productive Simpson clonality was calculated by taking the square root of Simpson's diversity index across productive rearrangements. The table was pulled from immuneACCESS by TCRdb, which kept in-frame rearrangements only. Such tables lose some clones; where checked, under half of the loss comes from unresolved V genes, and the rest has no known cause. D and trimming come from the DNA, and the V and J calls and clone size come from that table. Across this sample there are about 210,000 clones, with roughly 83% seen only once. The ten largest clonotypes hold about 6% of the sample.

Participants in the prospective study were enrolled through a virtual design, were aged 18 to 89 years, and lived in fewer than 30 United States geographic areas. In the prospective study, participants were assigned to cohorts based on the clinical history participants reported in a screening survey and a study questionnaire. Mobile phlebotomists in the prospective study collected whole blood, serum and a nasopharyngeal or oropharyngeal swab from every participant. Participants in the prospective study had the option to provide additional blood draws and questionnaires over a roughly 2-month period. Before DNA extraction, blood samples from the prospective study were shipped at room temperature or frozen.

The TCR sequence derives from a man aged 40-49 years with acute COVID-19. The sequenced material came from PBMCs or T cells enriched from blood (not recorded which). The V and J genes are TRBV18 and TRBJ2-6, with no D gene named confidently. The DNA sequence reads TGTGCCAGCTCACCACCGGCCGGGGCCAACGTCCTGACTTTC. This codes for CASSPPAGANVLTF.